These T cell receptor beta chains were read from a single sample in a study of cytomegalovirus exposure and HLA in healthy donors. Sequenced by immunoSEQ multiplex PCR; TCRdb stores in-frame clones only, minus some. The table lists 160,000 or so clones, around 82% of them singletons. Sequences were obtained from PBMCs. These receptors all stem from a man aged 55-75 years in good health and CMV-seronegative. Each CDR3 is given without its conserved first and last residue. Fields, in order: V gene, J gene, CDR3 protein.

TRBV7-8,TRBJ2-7,ASSPASDEQY
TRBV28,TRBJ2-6,ASSGALGLGANVLT
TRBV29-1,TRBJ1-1,SVKKQGAGDTEAF
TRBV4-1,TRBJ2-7,ASSQTGSWEQY
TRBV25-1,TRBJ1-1,ASSDYRAGGTEAF
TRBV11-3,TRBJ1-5,ASSFQDTIDNQPQH
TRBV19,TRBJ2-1,ASSQRSGSNEQF
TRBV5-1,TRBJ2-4,ASSLGQGVAKNIQY
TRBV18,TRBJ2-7,ASSRLSEGGYEQY
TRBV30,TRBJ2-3,AWSFISDFSPDTQY
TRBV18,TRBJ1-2,ASSPPNREGYT
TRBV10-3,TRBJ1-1,AIRGTGDGGTEAF
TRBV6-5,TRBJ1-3,ASSYAGGVVNTIY
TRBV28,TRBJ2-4,ASSPEGLAVKNIQY
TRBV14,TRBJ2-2,ASSQNRQGTGELF
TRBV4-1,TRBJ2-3,ASSPGLAGGNTQY
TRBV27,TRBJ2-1,ASSLTSGTEQF
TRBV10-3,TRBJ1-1,AIREGRGQGVKNTEAF
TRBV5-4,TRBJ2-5,ASSSGLAGGPIGTQY
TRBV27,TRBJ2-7,ASSRQGAYEQY
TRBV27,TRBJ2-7,ASSLKQGGYEQY
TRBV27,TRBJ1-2,ASSLAGNGVYGYT
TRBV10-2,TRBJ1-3,ASSEVGQGGNTIY
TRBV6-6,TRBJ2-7,ASSTPQGEQY
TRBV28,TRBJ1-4,ASSLDRVREKLF
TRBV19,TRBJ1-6,ASSIGQPEIRGSPLH
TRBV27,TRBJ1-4,ASSSPGTSNEKLF
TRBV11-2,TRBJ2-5,ASSLNQGAQETQY
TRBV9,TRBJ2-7,ASSGVAGNSYEQY
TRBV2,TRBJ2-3,ASRGGTDTQY
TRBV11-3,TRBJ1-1,ASSAGPQGAEAF
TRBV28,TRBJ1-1,ASRGDEGAWGTEAF
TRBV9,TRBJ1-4,ASSAHARGNEKLF
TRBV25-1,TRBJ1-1,ASSGFRGSNTEAF